Presented here are 30 T cell receptor beta chains from one specimen sequenced in a study of identical twins. MiXCR, applied by TCRdb to the 5' RACE reads, yields one record per CDR3 protein. This table has roughly 540,000 distinct CDR3 sequences, 20% to 25% appearing once. These same data were also listed under a study on T cells expressing NK-cell markers.

Sequencing used CD4+ T cells sorted from blood. The receptors were sampled from a young woman in good health.

The V gene is TRBV20-1, the J gene TRBJ2-1, with 8 positions matching TRBD1. Germline CDR1 reads DFQATT; CDR2 reads SNEGSKA (reference sequence). The CDR3 extends over 14 amino acids. V was pared by 8 bases and J by 3 bases, with 9 bases of the junction left unmatched. CDR3 in amino acids: CSSYSGTGYNEQFF. CDR3 DNA: TGCAGTTCTTACTCCGGGACAGGCTACAATGAGCAGTTCTTC.

J is TRBJ1-1 and V is TRBV12-3 or TRBV12-4; 10 bases match TRBD1. The CDR3 totals 15 residues. J was trimmed by 3 bases and V by 0 bases; bases with no gene match: 1. The CDR3 DNA follows: TGTGCCAGCAGTTTAGCGGGACAGGGGTACACTGAAGCTTTCTTT. It yields the protein CASSLAGQGYTEAFF.

This clonotype was counted between two and nine times. V gene TRBV20-1 combines with J gene TRBJ2-3; D might be TRBD2 (5 bases). Germline assignment: CDR1 DFQATT and CDR2 SNEGSKA (reference sequence). Trimming pared 6 bases from V and 2 bases from J, leaving 18 bases between. The CDR3 has 15 amino acids. DNA of the CDR3: TGCAGTGCCGACGGGAACTCACCTTCCACAGATACGCAGTATTTT. Translation: CSADGNSPSTDTQYF.

This sequence joins TRBV6-5 and TRBJ2-7; possibly TRBD2 for D (6 bases). Trimming removed 7 bases at V and 4 bases at J, with 17 bases between. Germline-derived CDR1 and CDR2 are MNHEY and SVGAGI. This CDR3 has 14 amino acids. CDR3 nucleotide sequence: TGTGCCAGCAAGTTTAGCGGAGCTATTTACGAGCAGTACTTC. Protein product: CASKFSGAIYEQYF.

The J gene is TRBJ2-5, the V gene TRBV12-3 or TRBV12-4; 12 bases map to TRBD2. The J segment lost 5 bases and the V segment lost 3 bases, leaving 7 bases of the junction unmatched. This CDR3 spans 16 amino acids. CDR3 bases: TGTGCCAGCAGTTTCTCTAGCGGGGGGGCGGGCGAGACCCAGTACTTC. Its protein is CASSFSSGGAGETQYF.

The table lists this clonotype with a few counts. The rearrangement joins TRBV2 to TRBJ2-1; D may match TRBD1 or TRBD2 (5 bases each). Germline CDR1 is SNHLY and CDR2 is FYNNEI. The germline V and J ends were trimmed by 7 bases and 7 bases, with 8 bases remaining between them. The CDR3 is 11 residues long. The CDR3 region has the DNA TGTGCCAGCAATGAGGGGAATGAGCAGTTCTTC. It encodes CASNEGNEQFF. Full variable domain (missing parts from reference TRBV2 and TRBJ2-1): EPEVTQTPSHQVTQMGQEVILRCVPISNHLYFYWYRQILGQKVEFLVSFYNNEISEKSEIFDDQFSVERPDGSNFTLKIRSTKLEDSAMYFCASNEGNEQFFGPGTRLTVL.

The chain employs TRBV20-1 and TRBJ2-1; D may be TRBD2 (6 bases). The V gene's germline CDR1 is DFQATT and CDR2 SNEGSKA (reference sequence). V lost 6 bases, J lost 0 bases, and 12 bases lay in between. This CDR3 spans 14 amino acids. CDR3 sequence (DNA): TGCAGTGCAATAGCGGTAAGCTCCTACAATGAGCAGTTCTTC. Protein: CSAIAVSSYNEQFF.

The rearrangement links TRBV21-1 to TRBJ2-1. TRBV21-1 is a listed pseudogene. The CDR3 loop spans 17 amino acids. CDR3 in amino acids: CASSKERDRRSYNEQFF. In DNA, the CDR3 is TGTGCCAGCAGCAAAGAACGAGACAGGAGGTCCTACAATGAGCAGTTCTTC.

This clonotype was picked up many times. The chain recombines TRBV24-1 with TRBJ2-1; D not resolved. The germline V gene has CDR1 KGHDR and CDR2 SFDVKD. Trimming removed 4 bases from V and 12 bases from J, with 12 bases in between. The CDR3 has 12 amino acids. As DNA, the CDR3 is TGTGCCACCAGTGACCCGGTCGATGGGCAGTTCTTC. As protein: CATSDPVDGQFF.

The chain carries TRBV18 and TRBJ1-1; tentatively, D is TRBD1 (5 bases). Trimming shortened V by 8 bases and J by 1 base, and 11 bases separated the two germline ends. This CDR3 is 13 amino acids long. CDR1 is KGHSH and CDR2 is LQKENI in the germline V gene. The CDR3 protein is CASRGGQNTEAFF. The CDR3 nucleotides are TGTGCCAGCCGGGGGGGTCAGAACACTGAAGCTTTCTTT.

The rearrangement uses TRBV6-2 or TRBV6-3 and TRBJ2-3, with TRBD2 identical over 10 bases. Per the germline V gene, CDR1 is MNHEY and CDR2 is SVGEGT. CDR3 length: 17 amino acids. The junction had 13 bases not matched to a gene; V was cut back by 7 bases and J by 3 bases. This CDR3 is CASTSRLAGASTDTQYF. The CDR3 bases are TGTGCCAGCACCTCGCGACTAGCGGGTGCCTCGACAGATACGCAGTATTTT.

This clonotype was seen a few times. The chain has TRBV7-8 and TRBJ2-6; D may be TRBD1 (5 bases). Germline values: CDR1 SGHVS, CDR2 FQNEAQ. Trimming cost V 1 base and J 0 bases, with 13 bases left between them. The CDR3 has 18 amino acids. The CDR3 coding sequence is TGTGCCAGCAGCTTAGGACAGAGGAAGATCTCTGGGGCCAACGTCCTGACTTTC. Encoded protein: CASSLGQRKISGANVLTF.

The chain employs TRBV20-1 and TRBJ2-5, with 9 bases fitting TRBD2. Germline V gene lookup returns CDR1 DFQATT and CDR2 SNEGSKA (reference sequence). The length of the CDR3 is 17 residues. V lost 5 bases to trimming and J lost 5 bases; unmatched junction nucleotides: 18. The CDR3 protein is CSAPSTGRGGHGETQYF. CDR3 DNA: TGCAGTGCTCCCTCGACTGGGCGGGGGGGCCATGGCGAGACCCAGTACTTC.

This clonotype was recorded a few times. The chain is built from TRBV5-1 and TRBJ2-3, with D unresolved. CDR3 length equals 14 residues. V was cut by 9 bases and J by 0 bases, with 14 bases left in between. Germline V gene sequence: CDR1 SGHRS, CDR2 YFSETQ. This chain's CDR3 is CATFDISSTDTQYF. Here the CDR3 DNA reads TGCGCCACCTTTGACATTTCTAGCACAGATACGCAGTATTTT.

This clonotype was observed a single time. The CDR3 DNA is TGCAGTGCCGGCGACAGGGTAGCGGGAAACACCATATATTTT. Protein: CSAGDRVAGNTIYF. The chain joins TRBV20-1 to TRBJ1-3, with 7 bases that match TRBD1. J lost 4 bases, V lost 6 bases, and 9 bases had no gene match. CDR1 is DFQATT and CDR2 is SNEGSKA in the germline V gene (reference sequence). The CDR3 is 14 residues long.

Of note for this clonotype: Sequence at one end of the junction differs from germline and may be a read error. The gene calls are TRBV11-2 and TRBJ1-2; unclear D gene. The CDR3 is made up of 11 amino acids. Per germline, CDR1 SGHAT and CDR2 FQNNGV. This CDR3 is CASSAPGPPNF. As DNA, the CDR3 is TGTGCCAGCAGCGCCCCCGGGCCACCCAACTTC. The whole variable domain, remainder taken from reference TRBV11-2 and TRBJ1-2, is EAGVAQSPRYKIIEKRQSVAFWCNPISGHATLYWYQQILGQGPKLLIQFQNNGVVDDSQLPKDRFSAERLKGVDSTLKIQPAKLEDSAVYLCASSAPGPPNFGSGTRLTVV.

This clonotype was counted ten times or more. The junction departs from the called germline gene at one end, perhaps through a read error. This chain connects TRBV7-2 to TRBJ2-1; TRBD2 is a possible D gene (7 bases). The germline gives CDR1 SGHTA, CDR2 FQGNSA. The CDR3 spans 13 residues. The CDR3 sequence: CASSLAGGLALHF. The DNA of the CDR3 is TGTGCCAGCAGCTTAGCGGGGGGGCTAGCATTACACTTC.

The gene calls are TRBV11-3 and TRBJ2-3; possible D gene TRBD2, 6 bases. V dropped 2 bases and J dropped 4 bases, with 10 bases sitting between them. This CDR3 comprises 14 residues. Germline V CDR1 and CDR2: SGHNT, YENEEA. CDR3 in amino acids: CASSLTGDADTQYF. CDR3 bases: TGTGCCAGCAGCTTAACGGGAGACGCAGATACGCAGTATTTT.

The rearrangement joins TRBV18 to TRBJ2-1, with D perhaps TRBD2 (6 bases). CDR3 length: 16 amino acids. V lost 6 bases and J 8 bases, leaving 23 bases between the germline ends. Germline V CDR1 and CDR2: KGHSH, LQKENI. Here the CDR3 DNA reads TGTGCCAGCTCGGGCCAGGCGGGAATGTGGGAGGATGAGCAGTTCTTC. It specifies CASSGQAGMWEDEQFF.

This clonotype was observed a few times. The chain recombines TRBV20-1 with TRBJ2-2; TRBD2 is a possible D gene (5 bases). The CDR3 is 14 amino acids. V shed 3 bases and J shed 4 bases, with 12 bases lying between them. Germline-derived CDR1 and CDR2 are DFQATT and SNEGSKA (reference sequence). CDR3 nucleotide sequence: TGCAGTGCTAGGGGAGCTGAGGGCACCGGGGAGCTGTTTTTT. Its protein is CSARGAEGTGELFF.

This sequence joins TRBV18 and TRBJ2-7, with a weak D call TRBD1 (5 bases). Germline CDR1 and CDR2: KGHSH and LQKENI. V dropped 3 bases and J dropped 2 bases, with 11 bases sitting between them. This CDR3 has 14 residues. CDR3: CASSPSQAPYEQYF. CDR3 bases: TGTGCCAGCTCACCGTCACAGGCACCCTACGAGCAGTACTTC. Full variable domain (remainder filled in from reference TRBV18 and TRBJ2-7): NAGVMQNPRHLVRRRGQEARLRCSPMKGHSHVYWYRQLPEEGLKFMVYLQKENIIDESGMPKERFSAEFPKEGPSILRIQQVVRGDSAAYFCASSPSQAPYEQYFGPGTRLTVT.

The chain is built from TRBV12-3 or TRBV12-4 and TRBJ2-7; 11 positions match TRBD2. Trimming at V came to 6 bases and at J to 3 bases, leaving 7 bases not matched to a gene. This CDR3 region has 15 residues. Here the CDR3 reads CASRGGGTSGYEQYF. CDR3 bases: TGTGCCAGCAGAGGGGGGGGGACTAGCGGCTACGAGCAGTACTTC.

CDR3 loop: CATSDTSGRSDTQYF. The CDR3 region has the DNA TGTGCCACCAGTGATACTAGCGGGAGGTCAGATACGCAGTATTTT. The V and J genes are TRBV24-1 and TRBJ2-3; TRBD2 matches at 12 bases. The CDR3 has 15 amino acids. Germline V lookup: CDR1 KGHDR, CDR2 SFDVKD. Trimming took 3 bases from V and 4 from J; bases not matched to a gene: 1.

This sequence joins TRBV25-1 and TRBJ2-7; the match to TRBD1 covers 10 bases. The CDR3 extends over 16 amino acids. Germline V gene lookup returns CDR1 MGHDK and CDR2 SYGVNS. The V gene end was trimmed by 8 bases and the J gene end by 2 bases; junction bases not matched to a gene: 12. The CDR3 region is CASSRPLGTGAYEQYF. CDR3 DNA: TGTGCCAGCTCCCGCCCACTGGGGACAGGGGCCTACGAGCAGTACTTC.

The chain is built from TRBV20-1 and TRBJ1-4; no firm D call. The CDR3 runs 13 residues. Trimming cost V 0 bases and J 8 bases, with 10 bases left between them. The germline CDR1 and CDR2 sequences are DFQATT and SNEGSKA (reference sequence). CDR3 sequence reads: CSAREGNNEKLFF. The CDR3 coding sequence is TGCAGTGCTAGAGAGGGGAATAACGAAAAACTGTTTTTT.

V usage is TRBV20-1 and J usage is TRBJ2-1; the D gene is possibly TRBD1 (5 bases). Germline V CDR1 and CDR2: DFQATT, SNEGSKA (reference sequence). Trimming stripped 5 bases from V and 2 bases from J, with 13 bases between. This CDR3 spans 14 amino acids. This CDR3 is CSAEMGPAYNEQFF. The DNA of the CDR3 is TGCAGTGCTGAGATGGGGCCAGCCTACAATGAGCAGTTCTTC.

As concerns this clonotype: Likely a read error: the CDR3 ends without its conserved phenylalanine or tryptophan. The chain combines TRBV5-6 with TRBJ2-7, with no clear D. CDR1 is SGHDT, CDR2 YYEEEE, per germline. The CDR3 has 11 residues. The V and J ends lost 1 base and 6 bases respectively, with 5 bases between them. As DNA, the CDR3 is TGTGCCAGCAGCTTGACAACCGAGCAGTACATC. Translation gives CASSLTTEQYI.

This clonotype has more than one count but fewer than ten. This sequence joins TRBV2 and TRBJ1-6; TRBD1 agrees at 10 bases. This CDR3 comprises 14 residues. CDR1 is SNHLY and CDR2 is FYNNEI in the germline V gene. The V and J ends lost 7 bases and 9 bases, in that order; junction bases with no gene match: 6. The CDR3 sequence is CASTWDRGRSPLHF. The CDR3, as DNA: TGTGCCAGCACCTGGGACAGGGGACGTTCACCCCTCCACTTT.

The chain recombines TRBV11-3 with TRBJ2-1, with 7 bases lining up with TRBD2. The CDR3 has 14 amino acids. Per germline, CDR1 SGHNT and CDR2 YENEEA. V trimming: 6 bases; J trimming: 2 bases; junction bases outside the gene matches: 4. The CDR3 here is CASSRDYPYNEQFF. CDR3 sequence (DNA): TGTGCCAGCAGTAGGGACTACCCCTACAATGAGCAGTTCTTC.

V gene TRBV7-2 combines with J gene TRBJ2-3; 15 nucleotides align to TRBD2. V was clipped by 3 bases and J by 7 bases; unmatched bases: 5. The CDR3 is made up of 16 amino acids. Germline CDR1 reads SGHTA; CDR2 reads FQGNSA. Written as DNA, the CDR3 is TGTGCCAGCAGCTTCCGGACTAGCGGGGGGGTAAATACGCAGTATTTT. Residues: CASSFRTSGGVNTQYF.